This T cell receptor (beta chain) derives from a study of memory CD4+ T cells and cytomegalovirus serostatus. Study details: Of the healthy Belgian adults, fewer than 10 were CMV seropositive and 24 seronegative. Regarding the study as a whole: 67 of 164 known CMV-associated TCRbeta sequences appeared in CD4+ memory. CMV serostatus prediction reached median AUC roughly 0.95, or 0.91 with US-trained model.

Some clones are missing from TCRdb's copy, which holds only in-frame ones; the method was immunoSEQ multiplex PCR. The repertoire holds 50,000 to 70,000 clones, about three quarters seen once, with about 3% in the top ten. Comment on this clone: The antigen is not known. Other DNA sequences within the sample encode an identical CDR3.

The sort gate was single viable CD3+CD4+CD8-CD45RO+ cells for memory CD4+ T cells. Donors' CMV status reflects serum IgG against pp150, pp28, p38, p52. There are 13 residues in the CDR3. V was shortened by 3 bases and J by 1 base, with 4 bases between the two germline ends. The V gene's germline CDR1 is SGHAT and CDR2 FQNNGV. The chain recombines TRBV11-2 with TRBJ1-5; D unresolved. Sequencing was carried out using memory CD4+ T cells from blood. This sequence originates from an adult in good health and CMV-seropositive. The CDR3 loop reads CASSLSSNQPQHF. The CDR3 bases are TGTGCCAGCAGCTTGTCGAGCAATCAGCCCCAGCATTTT. The variable domain in full, with the rest retrieved from reference TRBV11-2 and TRBJ1-5, is EAGVAQSPRYKIIEKRQSVAFWCNPISGHATLYWYQQILGQGPKLLIQFQNNGVVDDSQLPKDRFSAERLKGVDSTLKIQPAKLEDSAVYLCASSLSSNQPQHFGDGTRLSIL.